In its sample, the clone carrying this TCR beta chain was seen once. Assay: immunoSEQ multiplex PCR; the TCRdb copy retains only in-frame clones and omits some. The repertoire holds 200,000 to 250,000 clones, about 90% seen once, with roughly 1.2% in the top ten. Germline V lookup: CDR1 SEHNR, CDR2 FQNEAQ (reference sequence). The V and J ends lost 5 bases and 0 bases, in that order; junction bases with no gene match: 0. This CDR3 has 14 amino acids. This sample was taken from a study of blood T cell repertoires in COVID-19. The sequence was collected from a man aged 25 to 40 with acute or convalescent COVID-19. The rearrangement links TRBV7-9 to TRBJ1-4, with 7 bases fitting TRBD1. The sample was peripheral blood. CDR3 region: CASSQGATNEKLFF. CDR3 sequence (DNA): TGTGCCAGCAGCCAGGGGGCAACTAATGAAAAACTGTTTTTT.